This entry is about one TCR beta chain. No antigen is known for it. Relying on iRepertoire HTBI primers and Arm-PCR of CDR3 regions, the team built TCR beta libraries. Each CDR3 protein is one row after TCRdb ran MiXCR on the multiplex PCR reads. Here the sample spans more than 650,000 distinct CDR3 sequences, around 30% being singletons. The data stem from a study of regulatory T cells in long-lasting Graves disease. The time point was: persistent/refractory GD, antithyroid drugs over 5 years with positive TRAb. From PBMCs, RNA was extracted and then used to make the TCR library. The V segment lost 4 bases and the J segment 5 bases; nucleotides outside the gene matches: 10. The length of the CDR3 is 16 residues. CDR1 LGHDT and CDR2 YNNKEL come from the germline V gene (reference sequence). Study-wide findings and caveats: Among persistent patients, a larger number of public clonotypes were shared (about 3,000) than among newly diagnosed patients (under 1,000). Persistent disease samples used TRBV28, TRBJ1-2 and TRBJ2-5 preferentially. Persistent Graves' patients had lower TCR diversity than newly diagnosed ones.

The sample in question was peripheral blood mononuclear cells (PBMCs), obtained when the disease was refractory, from a patient treated with antithyroid drugs. This receptor was identified in a female donor with Graves disease. This chain links TRBV3-1 with TRBJ1-1; 10 positions match TRBD1. The CDR3 bases are TGTGCCAGCAGCCTACTTTCTCCGGGACAGGGGACTGAAGCTTTCTTT. This encodes CASSLLSPGQGTEAFF.